This T cell receptor (beta chain) was captured by sequencing in a study of blood T cell repertoires in COVID-19. Trimming removed 4 bases from V and 10 bases from J; junction bases left unmatched: 4. CDR3 size: 14 residues. Germline lookup yields CDR1 LGHDT and CDR2 YNNKEL (reference sequence). Original methodology: Researchers report that nucleated cell counts were estimated from reference gene primer amplification. Sequencing used immunoSEQ multiplex PCR; TCRdb keeps in-frame clones, though not all of them. V, J and clone size are taken as reported in that table, and D and trimming were inferred from the DNA itself. The sample includes 95,000 to 150,000 clones, roughly 85% of them seen just once.

The sample consisted of peripheral blood. This TCR was recovered from a human donor in a cohort sampled during active COVID-19. This chain links TRBV3-1 (or the pseudogene TRBV3-2) with TRBJ2-1; 13 nucleotides line up with TRBD2. CDR3 nucleotides: TGTGCCAGCAGCCTGGGACTAGCGGGACAAGAGCAGTTCTTC. It translates to CASSLGLAGQEQFF.